This T cell receptor beta chain was recorded in a study of neurological immune-mediated disorders. The table lists this clonotype with many counts. The antigen is undetermined. Study-wide findings and caveats: Expanded clones shared no identical CDR3 amino acid sequences across subjects, which suggested private TCR-beta repertoires in all groups.

MiXCR, run by TCRdb on the 5' RACE reads, gives a single entry per CDR3 protein. The sample contains about 28,000 distinct CDR3 sequences, 9.5% to 13% of which appear only once. V shed 6 bases, J shed 8 bases, and the junction held 7 bases outside the gene matches. CDR1 is MNHEY and CDR2 is SVGAGI in the germline V gene. This CDR3 has 14 amino acids. The sequencing input was PBMCs. The receptor was derived from an older woman in good health. The chain couples TRBV6-5 to TRBJ1-4, with 9 nucleotides matching TRBD1. DNA of the CDR3: TGTGCCAGCAGCGGACAGGGGCACGGGGAAAAACTGTTTTTT. Translation: CASSGQGHGEKLFF.